These T cell receptor beta chains were read from a single sample in a study of neoadjuvant nivolumab and ipilimumab in lung cancer. Clones were read by immunoSEQ multiplex PCR, and TCRdb kept only the in-frame ones, dropping some. Of about 20,000 clones detected, 87% appear once; the ten largest clones hold less than 2.5%. Sequencing used peripheral blood, obtained before neoadjuvant nivolumab, alone or with ipilimumab. These receptor sequences come from an adult with non-small cell lung cancer. CDR3s include the opening cysteine and the closing phenylalanine or tryptophan. The D gene is left open where the match is weak. Clone size is shown for a subset of rows, as once, few, many or a class of expanded clone.

TRBJ2-5,NA,NA,TRBV18,CASSPTVPGRETQYF,TGTGCCAGCTCACCGACCGTCCCGGGGCGAGAGACCCAGTACTTC
TRBJ2-2,NA,once,TRBV5-4,CASRRGVTGTGELFF,TGTGCCAGCAGACGAGGGGTCACGGGAACCGGGGAGCTGTTTTTT
TRBJ1-3,NA,few,TRBV5-1,CASSLDGAGNTIYF,TGCGCCAGCAGCTTGGACGGGGCTGGAAACACCATATATTTT
TRBJ2-1,NA,NA,TRBV18,CASSPMAQSSYNEQFF,TGTGCCAGCTCACCAATGGCACAGAGCTCCTACAATGAGCAGTTCTTC
TRBJ2-6,TRBD1,NA,TRBV19,CASSPQGVVGANVLTF,TGTGCCAGTAGTCCACAGGGGGTGGTCGGGGCCAACGTCCTGACTTTC
TRBJ2-5,NA,NA,TRBV5-1,CASSLMGSQETQYF,TGCGCCAGCAGCTTGATGGGTTCCCAAGAGACCCAGTACTTC
TRBJ2-6,NA,NA,TRBV9,CASPTAGANVLTF,TGTGCCAGCCCGACTGCTGGGGCCAACGTCCTGACTTTC
TRBJ2-1,NA,NA,TRBV11-3,CASSLDGSKDEQFF,TGTGCCAGCAGCTTAGACGGGAGTAAGGATGAGCAGTTCTTC
TRBJ2-1,NA,few,TRBV7-9,CASSSPSYNEQFF,TGTGCCAGCAGCTCGCCGAGTTACAATGAGCAGTTCTTC
TRBJ2-7,NA,NA,TRBV7-6,CASSPKLTSYEQYF,TGTGCCAGCAGCCCAAAACTAACTTCCTACGAGCAGTACTTC
TRBJ1-2,NA,NA,TRBV5-4,CASSPLVGAYGYTF,TGTGCCAGCAGCCCTTTGGTAGGGGCCTATGGCTACACCTTC
TRBJ2-7,NA,NA,TRBV7-9,CASSFQTTDEQYF,TGTGCCAGCAGCTTCCAGACCACCGACGAGCAGTACTTC
TRBJ1-2,TRBD1,NA,TRBV7-7,CASRPLQGNYGYTF,TGTGCTAGCAGACCATTACAGGGGAACTATGGCTACACCTTC